The entry below gives a single TCR beta chain sequence along with its context. Its antigen specificity is not known. Base qualities are not at hand, and no much larger clone is one base apart. Using the deep immunoSEQ assay, multiplex PCR amplified TCR CDR3 regions from genomic DNA. Genomic DNA extracted from each cell subset was distributed evenly over all wells of several immunoSEQ 96-well plates, and each plate served as one replicate. For sorted subsets, roughly 0.2 ug genomic DNA, equal to about 30,000 T cell genomes, was loaded into each replicate PCR. Purified libraries were measured with a Qubit 3.0 fluorometer, size-checked on a Bioanalyzer 2100, and measured again with the KAPA Library Quantification kit. A separate single-read 150-cycle Illumina NextSeq 550 flow cell was used to sequence each immunoSEQ 96-well plate. The original methods were these. Because the immunoSEQ output included only junctional sequences and no quality scores, the filtering could not be the same as the filtering used for full-length reads. Sequences were annotated with PyIR, a Python wrapper for IgBLAST v1.9, using IMGT germline references to assign V/J genes and CDR3. Reads were removed for weak V/J assignments (E-value above 1e-6), missing CDR3, stop codons, out-of-frame junctions, or ambiguous translated residues. V3J clonotypes were defined as sequences sharing an identical inferred V gene, J gene, and CDR3 amino acid sequence. Percentage overlap between repertoires was computed as shared unique clonotypes divided by the size of the smaller repertoire. RTK rarefaction, the Chao1 estimator, and Recon v2.1 estimates of unobserved clonotypes were used to assess repertoire richness. Generation probabilities were computed with OLGA for all TCRbeta clonotypes obtained by the gDNA method from several donors. The table was pulled from immuneACCESS by TCRdb, which kept in-frame rearrangements only. Such tables lose some clones; where checked, under half of the loss comes from unresolved V genes, and the rest has no known cause. The V and J calls and the clone size are those of that table, but D and trimming were determined from the DNA. The sample table records 2 million to 2.5 million clones; 85% to 95% of these occur just once. 0.3% to 0.4% of the sample is taken by the ten largest.

Donors were healthy HIV-negative adults with no recently reported acute infections or vaccinations. Only Caucasian adults living in Nashville, Tennessee, USA were represented among the donors. CD4+ T cells were enriched through magnetic negative selection, after which naive cells were positively selected on CD45RA and the remaining negative fraction served as the memory subset. After blood collection by leukapheresis, PBMCs were isolated using Ficoll-Histopaque density gradient centrifugation and then cryopreserved in the vapor phase of liquid nitrogen. Analytical flow cytometry was used to check the purity and quantity of each magnetically sorted T cell population. Genomic DNA was isolated from each sorted fraction and quantified by UV absorbance on a Nanodrop 2000c. The data were taken from a study of shared clonotypes between healthy human individuals (dated by TCRdb to the early 2020s). Background on the whole study: The cohort comprised a couple of women and a few men aged 18 to 49 years. The study deeply sequenced blood TCR repertoires of about five healthy adults to estimate repertoire size and the extent of clonotype sharing between individuals. For each donor, CD4 naive and CD4 memory were each run on three plates, CD8 naive on two plates, and CD8 memory on one plate. To increase sequencing depth and limit assay-specific biases, different laboratories used diverse techniques to prepare libraries and sequence TCR repertoires. Between about 0.8 and 9 billion PBMCs per donor were obtained by leukapheresis. The investigation overall reported the following: The genetic and exposure-history diversity represented was limited by the small number of donors. Naive subsets generally had larger estimated clonotype richness than memory subsets did. Approximately 5% of naive CD4, roughly 3.5% of naive CD8, 2% to 2.5% of memory CD4, and roughly 0.4% of memory CD8 clonotypes were shared across several donors. Sampling was restricted to blood, and TCR repertoires in tissue are likely to differ from TCR repertoires in blood. Compared with non-shared clonotypes, the clonotypes found in all four sorted-subset donors had higher generation probabilities. Based on pairwise subsampling, the degree of clonotype sharing among donors was expected to be affected by sequencing depth. Incomplete sequencing was indicated by rarefaction of sorted-subset datasets, despite the large sequencing depth.

The V end loses 8 bases and the J end loses 4 bases, and a stretch of 16 bases separates them. Reading from cysteine to phenylalanine, the CDR3 counts 14 amino acids. The only DNA kept is the CDR3, 42 bases in frame from the first base. The germline V gene gives CDR1 as SGHVS and CDR2 as FQNEAQ. Sequencing used naive CD4+ T cells from PBMCs. The sample's cell subset or site label is to be understood as: CD45RA+ positively selected. Recombination joined TRBV7-8 with TRBJ2-3, with no D gene named confidently. The sequence derives from a man between 18 and 35 years old in good health. Some clones in this sample may be carry-over from other donors' samples. The bases are TGTGCCAGCGTATTGGCAGGTCCCCCAGATACGCAGTATTTT. It codes for CASVLAGPPDTQYF.